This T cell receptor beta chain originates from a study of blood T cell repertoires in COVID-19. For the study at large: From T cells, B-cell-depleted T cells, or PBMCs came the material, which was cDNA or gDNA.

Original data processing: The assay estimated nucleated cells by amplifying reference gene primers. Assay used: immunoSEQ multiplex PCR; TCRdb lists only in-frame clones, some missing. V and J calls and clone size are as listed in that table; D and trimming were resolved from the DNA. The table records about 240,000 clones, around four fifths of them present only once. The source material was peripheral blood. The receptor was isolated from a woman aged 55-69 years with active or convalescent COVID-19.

The DNA for the CDR3 is TGTGCCAGCAGCCCGACAGGGTGGCGGACCGGGGAGCTGTTTTTT. It codes for CASSPTGWRTGELFF. The chain employs TRBV6-5 and TRBJ2-2; 7 bases map to TRBD1. The CDR3 is 15 residues long. Germline V lookup: CDR1 MNHEY, CDR2 SVGAGI. V lost 6 bases and J lost 5; bases outside the gene matches: 9.